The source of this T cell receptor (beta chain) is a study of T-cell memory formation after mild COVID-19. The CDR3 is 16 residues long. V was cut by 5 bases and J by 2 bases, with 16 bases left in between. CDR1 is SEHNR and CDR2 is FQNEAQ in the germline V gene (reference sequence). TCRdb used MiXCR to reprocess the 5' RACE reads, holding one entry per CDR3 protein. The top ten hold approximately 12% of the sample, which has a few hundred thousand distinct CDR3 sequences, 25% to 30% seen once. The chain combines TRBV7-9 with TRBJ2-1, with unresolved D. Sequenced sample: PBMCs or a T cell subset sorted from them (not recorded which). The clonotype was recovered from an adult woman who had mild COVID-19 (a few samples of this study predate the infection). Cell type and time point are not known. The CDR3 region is CASSTMLGEAYNEQFF. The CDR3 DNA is TGTGCCAGCAGCACCATGCTAGGAGAAGCCTACAATGAGCAGTTCTTC.